This T cell receptor beta chain was identified during a study of blood T cell repertoires in COVID-19 (dated by TCRdb to the early 2020s). Regarding the study in general: Samples from collaborators originated in the United States, Italy and Spain and spanned both the acute and convalescent phases of COVID-19. The prospective study material was composed of cDNA or gDNA derived from T cells, B-cell-depleted T cells, or PBMCs. Subjects who had been exposed to COVID-19, were actively infected with it, or had recovered from it provided the deeply sampled blood TCRbeta repertoires that made up the dataset. The repertoires were released in a freely available public database intended as a resource for research on the immune response to SARS-CoV-2. The samples were drawn from the first 160 participants of the ongoing ImmuneRACE study and from 1,254 subjects provided by 6 global collaborators. Sample metadata almost always included a de-identified subject ID, COVID-19 status, age in years and sex. HLA class I and class II types, where available, came from metadata supplied by the sample provider rather than from assay-based typing. Broad study findings and their caveats: The amount of clinical and demographic metadata varied by source and participant and was provided uncurated.

Enrolling through a virtual design, the prospective study's participants ranged in age from roughly 18 to 95 years and lived across roughly 23 United States geographic areas. To assign participants to cohorts, the prospective study relied on clinical history that participants themselves reported in a screening survey and a study questionnaire. Exposed participants had been in contact with someone with a PCR-confirmed or clinician-diagnosed COVID-19 case within 2 weeks of study entry. In the prospective study, mobile phlebotomists collected whole blood, serum and a nasopharyngeal or oropharyngeal swab from each participant. Additional blood draws and questionnaires over a 2-month period could optionally be provided by prospective study participants. Before DNA extraction, prospective study blood samples were shipped either frozen or at room temperature. TCRbeta CDR3 regions were amplified from genomic DNA using the immunoSEQ Assay, a bias-controlled multiplex PCR. As for the original processing: The number of nucleated cells in each sample was estimated by amplification of reference gene primers within the assay. To quantify the absolute abundance of each unique TCRbeta CDR3 rearrangement, sequence reads were collapsed and filtered. For each sample, productive Simpson clonality was calculated as the square root of Simpson's diversity index across productive rearrangements. TCRdb mirrors the immuneACCESS table, restricted to in-frame sequences. Some clones are absent from its copies; in checked studies, under half trace to an unresolved V gene, and the reason for the others is unknown. The DNA was the basis for D and trimming; V, J and clone size are from that table. The sample data list a few hundred thousand clones, and 75% to 90% of these were observed just once. Roughly 4.9% of the sample is in the top ten clones.

About this clone: The target of this receptor is not known. No much larger clone exists at a distance of one base, and base qualities are not known.

Trimming accounts for 0 bases at V and 4 bases at J, while the number of junction bases matched to no gene is 4. The germline V gene encodes CDR1 SGHRS and CDR2 YFSETQ. Measured from the cysteine to the phenylalanine, the CDR3 is 15 residues long. The read is trimmed to its CDR3 DNA, 45 bases read in frame from base 1. The sequencing sample was made of PBMCs or T cells enriched from blood (not recorded which). The clonotype comes from a woman aged 25 to 39 who had been exposed to COVID-19. The rearrangement joined TRBV5-1 to TRBJ2-5, and 9 bases in between align with TRBD2. The DNA reads TGCGCCAGCAGCTTGGGACTAGCGGCTTTAGAGACCCAGTACTTC. Its translation is CASSLGLAALETQYF.